These 27 T cell receptor beta chains were sequenced from one sample in a study of blood T cell repertoires in COVID-19. Generated by immunoSEQ multiplex PCR, the TCRdb table keeps only in-frame clones and is missing some. This table has approximately 160,000 clones, almost 85% appearing once. Sequencing was done on a sample of peripheral blood. These receptors all stem from a man aged 40-49 years who had recovered from COVID-19.

This chain's CDR3 is CASSIGGQETQYF. CDR3 nucleotides: TGTGCCAGTAGTATAGGCGGGCAAGAGACCCAGTACTTC. The chain uses TRBV19 and TRBJ2-5; D perhaps matches TRBD2 (5 bases). The CDR3 totals 13 residues. The ends were cut back, 1 base at V and 2 bases at J, with 5 bases in the middle. The V gene's germline CDR1 is LNHDA and CDR2 SQIVND (reference sequence).

This rearrangement joins TRBV7-2 to TRBJ1-3; TRBD1 is a possible D gene (6 bases). Between the trimmed V and J ends, which lost 4 bases and 2 bases, there was a span of 9 bases. The germline V gene encodes CDR1 SGHTA and CDR2 FQGNSA. The length of the CDR3 is 14 residues. The CDR3 here is CASSSGTTGNTIYF. CDR3 sequence (DNA): TGTGCCAGCAGCTCGGGGACAACTGGAAACACCATATATTTT. Filled out from reference TRBV7-2 and TRBJ1-3, the complete variable domain reads GAGVSQSPSNKVTEKGKDVELRCDPISGHTALYWYRQSLGQGLEFLIYFQGNSAPDKSGLPSDRFSAERTGGSVSTLTIQRTQQEDSAVYLCASSSGTTGNTIYFGEGSWLTVV.

The CDR3 is CSVRTGPGEKLFF. For the CDR3, the DNA is TGCAGCGTCAGGACAGGGCCCGGTGAAAAACTGTTTTTT. This sequence joins TRBV29-1 and TRBJ1-4; 8 bases align to TRBD1. V shed 6 bases, J shed 7 bases, and the junction held 7 bases outside the gene matches. Germline CDR1 reads SQVTM; CDR2 reads ANQGSEA. The CDR3 length is 13 residues. Based on the CDR3 plus reference TRBV29-1 and TRBJ1-4, the full variable domain is SAVISQKPSRDICQRGTSLTIQCQVDSQVTMMFWYRQQPGQSLTLIATANQGSEATYESGFVIDKFPISRPNLTFSTLTVSNMSPEDSSIYLCSVRTGPGEKLFFGSGTQLSVL.

This clone showed up just a few times. The gene calls are TRBV6-6 and TRBJ2-2; D call uncertain. The CDR3 is 13 residues long. In germline, CDR1 is MNHNY, CDR2 SVGAGI (reference sequence). Trimming removed 6 bases from V and 7 bases from J, with 12 bases in between. The DNA for the CDR3 is TGTGCCAGCAGACCCCAGAACTACGGGGAGCTGTTTTTT. This gives the protein CASRPQNYGELFF.

The genes are TRBV6-2 or TRBV6-3 and TRBJ2-1, with 7 nucleotides matching TRBD2. Germline loops: CDR1 MNHEY, CDR2 SVGEGT. V shed 6 bases, J shed 5 bases, and the junction held 7 bases outside the gene matches. CDR3 length: 14 amino acids. The CDR3 sequence is CASSHGLADNEQFF. CDR3 nucleotide sequence: TGTGCCAGCAGCCACGGGCTAGCGGACAATGAGCAGTTCTTC.

The chain recombines TRBV5-4 with TRBJ2-2, with a possible D match to TRBD2 (5 bases). CDR3 length: 15 residues. Germline loops: CDR1 SGHNT, CDR2 YYREEE (reference sequence). The germline V and J ends were trimmed by 2 bases and 1 base, with 9 bases remaining between them. The CDR3 sequence: CASSFMGRNTGELFF. CDR3 coding DNA: TGTGCCAGCAGCTTCATGGGGAGGAACACCGGGGAGCTGTTTTTT.

The chain employs TRBV11-2 and TRBJ1-5; possibly TRBD1 for D (6 bases). The germline V gene has CDR1 SGHAT and CDR2 FQNNGV. Trimming pared 5 bases from V and 7 bases from J, leaving 12 bases between. This CDR3 comprises 13 residues. The CDR3 sequence is CASSQGHLQPQHF. CDR3 nucleotide sequence: TGTGCCAGCAGCCAGGGACATTTGCAGCCCCAGCATTTT.

This sequence joins TRBV6-1 and TRBJ2-7, with TRBD1 as a possible D gene (5 bases). This CDR3 contains 13 residues. CDR1 and CDR2 (germline): MNHNS, SASEGT. Trimming removed 2 bases at V and 5 bases at J, with 10 bases between. The CDR3 coding sequence is TGTGCCAGCAGTGAATGGCAGGGCAACGAGCAGTACTTC. Its translation: CASSEWQGNEQYF.

This sequence joins TRBV13 and TRBJ2-6, with D perhaps matching TRBD1 (7 bases). The CDR3 is 18 amino acids. The V gene's germline CDR1 is PRHDT and CDR2 FYEKMQ (reference sequence). Deletions cut 5 bases from V and 3 bases from J, with 20 bases between. CDR3 loop: CASSTDRVEGRGANVLTF. The CDR3, as DNA: TGTGCCAGCAGCACCGACAGGGTGGAGGGCCGTGGGGCCAACGTCCTGACTTTC.

The chain links TRBV6-1 to TRBJ1-4, with D uncertain. There are 15 residues in the CDR3. Germline CDR1 is MNHNS and CDR2 is SASEGT. V lost 0 bases and J lost 8, with 13 bases in between. CDR3 loop: CASSEAFLRAEKLFF. The CDR3 nucleotides are TGTGCCAGCAGTGAAGCCTTCCTACGAGCGGAAAAACTGTTTTTT.

The chain combines TRBV2 with TRBJ2-1, with D maybe TRBD1 (6 bases). CDR3 length: 13 amino acids. Germline V gene lookup returns CDR1 SNHLY and CDR2 FYNNEI. Trimming removed 5 bases at V and 5 bases at J, with 10 bases between. For the CDR3, the DNA is TGTGCCAGCAGTCTGGACAGAAACAATGAGCAGTTCTTC. Translation gives CASSLDRNNEQFF.

V and J are TRBV6-1 and TRBJ2-7; tentative D call: TRBD2 (6 bases). The CDR3 length is 14 residues. Trimming pared 3 bases from V and 3 bases from J, leaving 12 bases between. The germline V gene has CDR1 MNHNS and CDR2 SASEGT. As DNA, the CDR3 is TGTGCCAGCAGTGATCCGACTAGGAGCTACGAGCAGTACTTC. This encodes CASSDPTRSYEQYF.

The V and J genes are TRBV6-4 and TRBJ2-1, with 13 bases lining up with TRBD2. Unmatched junction bases numbered 2, after V lost 6 bases and J lost 6 bases. Germline assignment: CDR1 MRHNA and CDR2 SNTAGT. CDR3 length: 14 amino acids. CDR3 DNA: TGTGCCAGCAGCCGGACTAGCGGGAGCAATGAGCAGTTCTTC. Protein sequence: CASSRTSGSNEQFF.

The V gene is TRBV3-1 (or the pseudogene TRBV3-2), the J gene TRBJ2-7; D is undetermined. With 4 bases removed from V and 0 bases from J, the gap between germline ends came to 16 bases. The CDR3 has 16 residues. The V gene's germline CDR1 is LGHDT and CDR2 YNNKEL (reference sequence). The CDR3 spells CASSLSREESSYEQYF. DNA for the CDR3: TGTGCCAGCAGCCTCTCGAGAGAGGAGAGCTCCTACGAGCAGTACTTC.

The chain has TRBV7-2 and TRBJ1-1; D is ambiguous. Germline V gene sequence: CDR1 SGHTA, CDR2 FQGNSA. The CDR3 is made up of 13 amino acids. V lost 3 bases and J lost 2, with 7 bases in between. The DNA of the CDR3 is TGTGCCAGCAGCTTTGCAGGAAACACTGAAGCTTTCTTT. The encoded protein is CASSFAGNTEAFF.

This clone showed up just once. This chain links TRBV6-2 or TRBV6-3 with TRBJ1-2; D gene uncertain. V lost 2 bases, J lost 6 bases, and 10 bases lay in between. Germline V gives CDR1 MNHEY, CDR2 SVGEGT. This CDR3 region has 13 residues. The CDR3 DNA is TGTGCCAGCAGTTACGGGAGGGTGGATGGCTACACCTTC. It encodes CASSYGRVDGYTF.

The rearrangement uses TRBV27 and TRBJ1-1; D perhaps matches TRBD1 (5 bases). V lost 4 bases to trimming and J lost 0 bases, with 9 bases between them. Per germline, CDR1 MNHEY and CDR2 SMNVEV (reference sequence). The length of the CDR3 is 14 residues. For the CDR3, the DNA is TGTGCCAGCAGTTACCAGGGAATGAACACTGAAGCTTTCTTT. This codes for CASSYQGMNTEAFF.

V gene TRBV14 combines with J gene TRBJ1-1, with TRBD1 identical over 8 bases. The germline V gene encodes CDR1 SGHDN and CDR2 FVKESK. The CDR3 has 15 amino acids. J was trimmed by 12 bases and V by 0 bases; bases with no gene match: 12. CDR3 sequence: CASSQEKLGQGRTFF. The DNA of the CDR3 is TGTGCCAGCAGCCAAGAAAAATTAGGACAGGGTCGGACTTTCTTT.

V is TRBV3-1 (or the pseudogene TRBV3-2) and J is TRBJ2-5; D perhaps matches TRBD2 (6 bases). Germline loops: CDR1 LGHDT, CDR2 YNNKEL (reference sequence). This CDR3 is 14 amino acids long. V lost 0 bases, J lost 7 bases, and 12 bases lay in between. CDR3 nucleotide sequence: TGTGCCAGCAGCCAAGAAAGCGGGTTGGTGACCCAGTACTTC. Amino acids: CASSQESGLVTQYF.

J is TRBJ2-3 and V is TRBV5-1; TRBD1 is a possible D gene (5 bases). V gave up 0 bases and J gave up 5 bases, with 13 bases separating them. The germline V gene has CDR1 SGHRS and CDR2 YFSETQ. The length of the CDR3 is 15 residues. CDR3 DNA: TGCGCCAGCAGCTTGGAGCAGGGCATCGGAGATACGCAGTATTTT. Its protein is CASSLEQGIGDTQYF.

The chain joins TRBV9 to TRBJ2-3; D uncertain. This CDR3 region has 13 residues. The ends were cut back, 0 bases at V and 3 bases at J, with 5 bases in the middle. Per the germline V gene, CDR1 is SGDLS and CDR2 is YYNGEE. CDR3 DNA: TGTGCCAGCAGCGTAGGTCGGACAGATACGCAGTATTTT. Translated, it gives CASSVGRTDTQYF.

This rearrangement joins TRBV7-2 to TRBJ1-4; 11 bases are shared with TRBD1. V was clipped by 1 base and J by 8 bases; unmatched bases: 6. CDR3 size: 16 residues. Germline-derived CDR1 and CDR2 are SGHTA and FQGNSA. CDR3 loop: CASSLVSGTGGEKLFF. The CDR3 DNA is TGTGCCAGCAGCTTAGTTTCCGGGACAGGGGGGGAAAAACTGTTTTTT. The complete variable domain, with remaining parts taken from reference TRBV7-2 and TRBJ1-4, reads GAGVSQSPSNKVTEKGKDVELRCDPISGHTALYWYRQSLGQGLEFLIYFQGNSAPDKSGLPSDRFSAERTGGSVSTLTIQRTQQEDSAVYLCASSLVSGTGGEKLFFGSGTQLSVL.

J is TRBJ2-2 and V is TRBV11-1, with a weak D call TRBD2 (6 bases). With 0 bases removed from V and 1 base from J, the gap between germline ends came to 15 bases. CDR3 length equals 18 residues. Looked up from germline, CDR1 is SGHAT and CDR2 is FQDESV (reference sequence). CDR3 residues: CASSLAFRRALNTGELFF. Here the CDR3 DNA reads TGTGCCAGCAGCTTAGCGTTCAGGAGGGCTTTGAACACCGGGGAGCTGTTTTTT.

The rearrangement links TRBV10-3 to TRBJ1-2; the D gene is possibly TRBD1 (5 bases). The length of the CDR3 is 13 residues. Looked up from germline, CDR1 is ENHRY and CDR2 is SYGVKD. The V end lost 2 bases, the J end lost 2 bases, and 6 bases lay between the germline ends. CDR3 in DNA: TGTGCCATCAGTGAGCAGGGAAACTATGGCTACACCTTC. Its translation is CAISEQGNYGYTF.

This chain uses TRBV6-2 or TRBV6-3 with TRBJ1-2; D is undetermined. The length of the CDR3 is 12 residues. Trimming left V 2 bases short and J 6 bases short, with 7 bases between. Germline V gives CDR1 MNHEY, CDR2 SVGEGT. The CDR3 region has the DNA TGTGCCAGCAGTTACGCCCGGGATGGCTACACCTTC. Translating gives CASSYARDGYTF.

CDR3 region: CASSTVGDNEQFF. Here the CDR3 DNA reads TGTGCCAGCAGCACGGTAGGGGACAATGAGCAGTTCTTC. J is TRBJ2-1 and V is TRBV7-3, with D possibly TRBD1 on 5 matching bases. Germline CDR1 reads SGHTA; CDR2 reads FQGTGA. This CDR3 comprises 13 residues. V was pared by 5 bases and J by 5 bases, with 10 bases between.

The chain recombines TRBV11-2 with TRBJ2-6; maybe TRBD1 (6 bases). The germline V gene has CDR1 SGHAT and CDR2 FQNNGV. The V and J ends lost 4 bases and 3 bases respectively, with 10 bases between them. CDR3 length: 15 amino acids. This chain's CDR3 is CASSSQGSGANVLTF. The CDR3 DNA is TGTGCCAGCAGCTCACAGGGTAGTGGGGCCAACGTCCTGACTTTC.